These T cell receptor beta chains were read from a single sample in a study of cytomegalovirus exposure and HLA in healthy donors. The method was immunoSEQ multiplex PCR; TCRdb's version includes in-frame clones alone and lacks a portion of them. This table holds approximately 220,000 clones, 65% to 85% found once. The sample was PBMCs. The receptors shown here come from a man aged 25-45 years in good health and CMV-seronegative. CDR3s leave out the opening cysteine and the closing phenylalanine or tryptophan. The order of the fields is J gene, clone size, V gene, CDR3 protein. Not all rows give a size; the values are once, few, many and, for expanded clones, a class.

j_gene: TRBJ1-2; abundance: once; v_gene: TRBV6-1; CDR3aa: ASSRGGANYGYT
j_gene: TRBJ1-3; abundance: -; v_gene: TRBV7-2; CDR3aa: ASSVQGTSGNTIY
j_gene: TRBJ2-7; abundance: -; v_gene: TRBV12-5; CDR3aa: ASGLGGGLYEQY
j_gene: TRBJ1-1; abundance: -; v_gene: TRBV6-6; CDR3aa: ASREGQHNTEAF
j_gene: TRBJ2-7; abundance: -; v_gene: TRBV28; CDR3aa: ASSFRDRGRYEQY
j_gene: TRBJ2-1; abundance: -; v_gene: TRBV5-1; CDR3aa: ASSAGGGNEQF
j_gene: TRBJ2-7; abundance: -; v_gene: TRBV21-1; CDR3aa: ASSKVRGQTYEQY
j_gene: TRBJ2-5; abundance: -; v_gene: TRBV7-9; CDR3aa: ASSPGTSGGPQETQY
j_gene: TRBJ2-5; abundance: -; v_gene: TRBV28; CDR3aa: ALGGGTVTQY
j_gene: TRBJ1-4; abundance: -; v_gene: TRBV2; CDR3aa: ASSNRLMNEKLF
j_gene: TRBJ2-3; abundance: -; v_gene: TRBV5-6; CDR3aa: ASSFRTSGGADTQY
j_gene: TRBJ1-5; abundance: -; v_gene: TRBV28; CDR3aa: ASSSPRGQASNQPQH
j_gene: TRBJ2-1; abundance: -; v_gene: TRBV7-2; CDR3aa: ASSADRSSYNEQF
j_gene: TRBJ2-5; abundance: -; v_gene: TRBV25-1; CDR3aa: ASSDGREETQY
j_gene: TRBJ2-7; abundance: -; v_gene: TRBV28; CDR3aa: ASGLAYSYEQY
j_gene: TRBJ1-1; abundance: -; v_gene: TRBV27; CDR3aa: ASRKEGLLNTEAF
j_gene: TRBJ2-7; abundance: -; v_gene: TRBV27; CDR3aa: ASSLTDSYEQY
j_gene: TRBJ1-2; abundance: -; v_gene: TRBV6-5; CDR3aa: ASSPSGYGYT
j_gene: TRBJ1-1; abundance: -; v_gene: TRBV5-1; CDR3aa: ASSLVSLNTEAF
j_gene: TRBJ1-3; abundance: -; v_gene: TRBV2; CDR3aa: ASDGSGTTSGNTIY
j_gene: TRBJ1-1; abundance: -; v_gene: TRBV27; CDR3aa: ATSTGMNTEAF
j_gene: TRBJ2-3; abundance: -; v_gene: TRBV2; CDR3aa: ASSSWGGNTDTQY
j_gene: TRBJ1-5; abundance: -; v_gene: TRBV29-1; CDR3aa: SAILGQAPNQPQH
j_gene: TRBJ2-5; abundance: -; v_gene: TRBV11-2; CDR3aa: ASAFGAGETQY
j_gene: TRBJ1-2; abundance: few; v_gene: TRBV7-2; CDR3aa: ASSSGLLYT